What follows are 3 T cell receptor beta chains derived from one specimen sequenced in a study of post-analysis software for immune sequencing data. Study results and caveats: Patients carried five TRBV segments more frequently than controls did, and TRBV5-6, TRBV5-1 and TRBV20-1 were among them.

Unique molecular identifiers tagged the TCR beta cDNA libraries. TCRdb fed the PCR reads into MiXCR, producing one record per CDR3 protein. The profile shows approximately 400,000 distinct CDR3 sequences, less than 40% of them singletons. The antigens for these receptors are not known. What was sequenced was blood. All receptors come from a girl aged 5-17 years with multiple sclerosis.

With regard to this clonotype: A clone one base away is much larger, so this may be a read error. V gene TRBV29-1 combines with J gene TRBJ2-1, with D perhaps given as TRBD1 or TRBD2 (7 bases each). Germline loops: CDR1 SQVTM, CDR2 ANQGSEA. Trimming removed 3 bases from V and 6 bases from J, with 15 bases in between. The CDR3 spans 14 residues. The CDR3 sequence: CSVDQGGRINEQFF. The CDR3 DNA sequence: TGCAGCGTTGATCAGGGGGGGCGAATCAATGAGCAGTTCTTC.

This chain joins TRBV19 and TRBJ1-5, with 9 bases identical to TRBD1. The CDR3 consists of 15 residues. Germline lookup yields CDR1 LNHDA and CDR2 SQIVND (reference sequence). V lost 7 bases, J lost 4 bases, and 8 bases stayed unmatched. The CDR3 loop reads CASISTGGLNQPQHF. The CDR3 DNA reads as TGTGCCAGTATTTCGACAGGGGGGCTTAATCAGCCCCAGCATTTT.

This clonotype has more than one count but fewer than ten. The CDR3 DNA is TGTGCCAGCAGTCAATGGGCCGCTGAGCAGTTCTTC. Its translation is CASSQWAAEQFF. V and J are TRBV6-2 or TRBV6-3 and TRBJ2-1; D ambiguous. Germline V lookup: CDR1 MNHEY, CDR2 SVGEGT. The CDR3 loop spans 12 amino acids. V was trimmed by 5 bases and J by 9 bases, leaving 11 bases between them.